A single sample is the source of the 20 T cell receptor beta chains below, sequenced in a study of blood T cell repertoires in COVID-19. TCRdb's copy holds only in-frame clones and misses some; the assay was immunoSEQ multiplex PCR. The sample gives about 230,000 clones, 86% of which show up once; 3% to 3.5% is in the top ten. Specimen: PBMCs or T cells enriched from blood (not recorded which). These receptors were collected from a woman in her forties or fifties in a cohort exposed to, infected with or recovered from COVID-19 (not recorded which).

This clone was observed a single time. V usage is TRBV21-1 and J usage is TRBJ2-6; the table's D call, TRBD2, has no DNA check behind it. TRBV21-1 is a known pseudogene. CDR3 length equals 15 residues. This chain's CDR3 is CASSTGRHGANVLTF. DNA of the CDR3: TGTGCCAGCAGCACCGGGAGGCATGGGGCCAACGTCCTGACTTTC.

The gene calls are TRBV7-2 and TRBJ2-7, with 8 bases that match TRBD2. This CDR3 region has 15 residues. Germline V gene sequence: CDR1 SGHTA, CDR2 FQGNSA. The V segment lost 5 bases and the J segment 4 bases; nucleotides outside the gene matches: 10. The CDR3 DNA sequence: TGTGCCAGCAGCGGGGGCCGGGGGGGCGTTTACGAGCAGTACTTC. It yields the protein CASSGGRGGVYEQYF. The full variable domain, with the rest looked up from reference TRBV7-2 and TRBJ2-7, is GAGVSQSPSNKVTEKGKDVELRCDPISGHTALYWYRQSLGQGLEFLIYFQGNSAPDKSGLPSDRFSAERTGGSVSTLTIQRTQQEDSAVYLCASSGGRGGVYEQYFGPGTRLTVT.

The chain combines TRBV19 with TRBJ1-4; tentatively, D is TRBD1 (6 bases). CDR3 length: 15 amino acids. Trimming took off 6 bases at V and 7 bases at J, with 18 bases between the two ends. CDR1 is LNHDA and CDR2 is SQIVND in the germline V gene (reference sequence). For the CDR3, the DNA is TGTGCCAGTAGGCGAATGGGCAGGGGAGTTGAAAAACTGTTTTTT. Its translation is CASRRMGRGVEKLFF.

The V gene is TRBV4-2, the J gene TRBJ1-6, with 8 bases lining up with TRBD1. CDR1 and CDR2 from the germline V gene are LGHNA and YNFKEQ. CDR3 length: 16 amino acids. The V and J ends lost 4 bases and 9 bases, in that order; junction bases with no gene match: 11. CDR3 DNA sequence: TGTGCCAGCAGCCCGCTCAAGCAGACAGGGGCTTCACCCCTCCACTTT. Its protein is CASSPLKQTGASPLHF.

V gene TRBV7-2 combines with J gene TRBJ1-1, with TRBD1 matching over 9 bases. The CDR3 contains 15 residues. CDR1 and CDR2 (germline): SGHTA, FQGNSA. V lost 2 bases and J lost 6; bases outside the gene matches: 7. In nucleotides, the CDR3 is TGTGCCAGCAGCTTATCCGGGACAGGGACCTCTGAAGCTTTCTTT. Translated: CASSLSGTGTSEAFF.

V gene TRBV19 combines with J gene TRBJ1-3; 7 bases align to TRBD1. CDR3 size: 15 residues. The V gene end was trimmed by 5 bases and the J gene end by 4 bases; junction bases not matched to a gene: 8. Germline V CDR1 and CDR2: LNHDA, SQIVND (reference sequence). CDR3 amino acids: CASSWGQKGGNTIYF. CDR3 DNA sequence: TGTGCCAGTAGTTGGGGACAGAAAGGCGGAAACACCATATATTTT.

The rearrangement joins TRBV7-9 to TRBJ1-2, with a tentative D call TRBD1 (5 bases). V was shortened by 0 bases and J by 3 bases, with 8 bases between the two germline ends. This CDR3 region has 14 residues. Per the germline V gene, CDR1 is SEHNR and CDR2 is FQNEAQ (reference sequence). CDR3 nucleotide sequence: TGTGCCAGCAGCTTAGCGGGGCTAGACTATGGCTACACCTTC. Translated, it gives CASSLAGLDYGYTF.

The CDR3 is CASSPTWDEQFF. The CDR3, as DNA: TGTGCCAGCAGCCCGACTTGGGATGAGCAGTTCTTC. The chain carries TRBV28 and TRBJ2-1; D is unclear. The CDR3 sequence is 12 residues long. Looked up from germline, CDR1 is MDHEN and CDR2 is SYDVKM. The V gene lost 6 bases and the J gene lost 8 bases, with 11 bases spanning the gap.

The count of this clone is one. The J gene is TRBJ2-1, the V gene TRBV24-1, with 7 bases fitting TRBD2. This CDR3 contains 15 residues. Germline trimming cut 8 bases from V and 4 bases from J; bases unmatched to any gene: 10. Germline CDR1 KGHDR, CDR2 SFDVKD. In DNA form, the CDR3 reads TGTGCCACCACTATGGGGGGGGGACCTTACAATGAGCAGTTCTTC. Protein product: CATTMGGGPYNEQFF.

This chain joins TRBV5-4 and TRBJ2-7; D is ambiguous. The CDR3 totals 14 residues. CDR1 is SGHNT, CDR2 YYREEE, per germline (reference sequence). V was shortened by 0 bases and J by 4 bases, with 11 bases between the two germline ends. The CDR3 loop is CASSLEIGGYEQYF. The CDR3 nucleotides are TGTGCCAGCAGCTTGGAAATAGGCGGTTACGAGCAGTACTTC.

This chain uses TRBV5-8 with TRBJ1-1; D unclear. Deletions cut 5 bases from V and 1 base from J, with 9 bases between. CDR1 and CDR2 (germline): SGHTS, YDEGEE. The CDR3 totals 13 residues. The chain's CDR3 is CASRVHTNTEAFF. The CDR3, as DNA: TGTGCCAGCAGAGTACATACGAACACTGAAGCTTTCTTT. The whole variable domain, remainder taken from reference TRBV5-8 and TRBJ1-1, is EAGVTQSPTHLIKTRGQQATLRCSPISGHTSVYWYQQALGLGLQFLLWYDEGEERNRGNFPPRFSGRQFPNYSSELNVNALELEDSALYLCASRVHTNTEAFFGQGTRLTVV.

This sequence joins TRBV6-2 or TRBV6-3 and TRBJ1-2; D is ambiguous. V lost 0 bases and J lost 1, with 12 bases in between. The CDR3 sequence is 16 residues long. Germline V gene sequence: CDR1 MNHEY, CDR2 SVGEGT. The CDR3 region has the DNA TGTGCCAGCAGTTACTCGATCGGGTCCCTTAACTATGGCTACACCTTC. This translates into CASSYSIGSLNYGYTF.

CDR3 nucleotides: TGCGCCAGCAGTCAGGGAAATAATTCACCCCTCCACTTT. It is translated as CASSQGNNSPLHF. The chain is built from TRBV4-3 and TRBJ1-6; TRBD1 is a possible D gene (5 bases). CDR3 length: 13 amino acids. Germline CDR1 is LGHNA and CDR2 is YSLEER. V was pared by 6 bases and J by 5 bases, with 8 bases between.

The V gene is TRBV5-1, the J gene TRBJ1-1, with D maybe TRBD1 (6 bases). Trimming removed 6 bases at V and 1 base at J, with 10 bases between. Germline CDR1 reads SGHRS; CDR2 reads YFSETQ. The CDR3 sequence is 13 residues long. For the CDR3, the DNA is TGCGCCAGCACTGGACAGCAGAACACTGAAGCTTTCTTT. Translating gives CASTGQQNTEAFF. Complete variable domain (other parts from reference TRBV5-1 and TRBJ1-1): KAGVTQTPRYLIKTRGQQVTLSCSPISGHRSVSWYQQTPGQGLQFLFEYFSETQRNKGNFPGRFSGRQFSNSRSEMNVSTLELGDSALYLCASTGQQNTEAFFGQGTRLTVV.

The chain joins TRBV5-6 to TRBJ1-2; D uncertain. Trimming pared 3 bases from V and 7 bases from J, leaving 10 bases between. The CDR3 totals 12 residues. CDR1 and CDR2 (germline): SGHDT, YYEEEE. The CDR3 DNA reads TGTGCCAGCAGCTACCCTCCGAGTGGCTACACCTTC. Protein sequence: CASSYPPSGYTF.

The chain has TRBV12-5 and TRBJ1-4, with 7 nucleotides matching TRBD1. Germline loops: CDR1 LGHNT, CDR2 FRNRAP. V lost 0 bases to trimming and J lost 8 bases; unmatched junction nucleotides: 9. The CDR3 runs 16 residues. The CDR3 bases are TGTGCTAGTGGTTTGGTTCCAGGGGGAGTACGGGAAAAACTGTTTTTT. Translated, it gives CASGLVPGGVREKLFF.

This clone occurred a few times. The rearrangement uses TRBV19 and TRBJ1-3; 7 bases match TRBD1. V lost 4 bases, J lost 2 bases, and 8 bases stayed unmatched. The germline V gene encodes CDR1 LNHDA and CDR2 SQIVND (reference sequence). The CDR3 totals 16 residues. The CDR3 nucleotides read TGTGCCAGTAGTACCATACAGGGGTGGACTGGAAACACCATATATTTT. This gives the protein CASSTIQGWTGNTIYF.

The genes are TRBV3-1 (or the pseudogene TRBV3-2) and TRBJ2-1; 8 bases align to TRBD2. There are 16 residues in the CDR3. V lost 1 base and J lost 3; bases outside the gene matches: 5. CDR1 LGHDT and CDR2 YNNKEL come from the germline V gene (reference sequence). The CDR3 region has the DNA TGTGCCAGCAGCCAAGGACTAGCGAAACACTACAATGAGCAGTTCTTC. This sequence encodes CASSQGLAKHYNEQFF.

The CDR3 loop reads CASSWTGWDQPQHF. Here the CDR3 DNA reads TGTGCCAGCTCATGGACAGGGTGGGATCAGCCCCAGCATTTT. This chain joins TRBV18 and TRBJ1-5; the match to TRBD1 covers 8 bases. The junction had 5 bases not matched to a gene; V was cut back by 5 bases and J by 5 bases. CDR3 length: 14 amino acids. CDR1 and CDR2 from the germline V gene are KGHSH and LQKENI. The entire variable domain, with the rest obtained from reference TRBV18 and TRBJ1-5, is as follows: NAGVMQNPRHLVRRRGQEARLRCSPMKGHSHVYWYRQLPEEGLKFMVYLQKENIIDESGMPKERFSAEFPKEGPSILRIQQVVRGDSAAYFCASSWTGWDQPQHFGDGTRLSIL.

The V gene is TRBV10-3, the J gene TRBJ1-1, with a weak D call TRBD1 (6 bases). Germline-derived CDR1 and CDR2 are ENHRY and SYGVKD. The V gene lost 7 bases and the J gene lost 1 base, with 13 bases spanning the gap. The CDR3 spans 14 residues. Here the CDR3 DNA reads TGTGCCATCAAAGGCCCAGGGGCGAACACTGAAGCTTTCTTT. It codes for CAIKGPGANTEAFF.